The T cell receptor beta chain under discussion was sequenced for a study of human thymus T cells. About this clone itself: Its antigen is unidentified.

Resections that were taken during corrective heart surgery supplied the thymus tissue. Study results and limitations: Related studies found that unrelated individuals share highly overlapping thymic repertoires. Thymic and blood repertoires seemed to show skewed V and J gene use.

The germline V gene encodes CDR1 SEHNR and CDR2 FQNEAQ (reference sequence). This CDR3 region has 15 residues. The V and J ends lost 3 bases and 2 bases respectively, with 10 bases between them. Sequencing used immunoSEQ multiplex PCR; TCRdb keeps in-frame clones, though not all of them. Altogether around 70,000 clones are present, 90% to 95% being singletons, with the ten largest covering approximately 0.032%. The chain is built from TRBV7-9 and TRBJ1-4, with a possible D match to TRBD1 (5 bases). Sequencing was carried out using thymus tissue. The sequence was obtained from a girl in the first two years of life with a congenital heart defect but otherwise immunologically healthy. CDR3 sequence reads: CASSFIDSTNEKLFF. DNA for the CDR3: TGTGCCAGCAGCTTCATCGACAGCACTAATGAAAAACTGTTTTTT.